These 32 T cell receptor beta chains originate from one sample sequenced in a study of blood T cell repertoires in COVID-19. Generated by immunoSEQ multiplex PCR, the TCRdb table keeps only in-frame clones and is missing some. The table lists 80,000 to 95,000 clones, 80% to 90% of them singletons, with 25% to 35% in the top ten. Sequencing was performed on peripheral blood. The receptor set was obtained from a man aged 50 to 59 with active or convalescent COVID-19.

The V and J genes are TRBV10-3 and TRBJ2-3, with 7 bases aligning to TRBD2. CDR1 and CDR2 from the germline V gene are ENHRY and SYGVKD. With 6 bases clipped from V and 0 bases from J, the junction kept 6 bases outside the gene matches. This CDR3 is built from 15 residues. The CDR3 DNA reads TGTGCCATCAGGACGGGAGGTGCTAGCACAGATACGCAGTATTTT. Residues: CAIRTGGASTDTQYF.

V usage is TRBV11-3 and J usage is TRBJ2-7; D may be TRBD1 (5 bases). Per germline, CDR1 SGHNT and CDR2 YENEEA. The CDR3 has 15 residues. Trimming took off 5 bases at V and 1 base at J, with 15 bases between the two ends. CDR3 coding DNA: TGTGCCAGCAGCCAGGGTTCCCAGGGATCCTACGAGCAGTACTTC. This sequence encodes CASSQGSQGSYEQYF.

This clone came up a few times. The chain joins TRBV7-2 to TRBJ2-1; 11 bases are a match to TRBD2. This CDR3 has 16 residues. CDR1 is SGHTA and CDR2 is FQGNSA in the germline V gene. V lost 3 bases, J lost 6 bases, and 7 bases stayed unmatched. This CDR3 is CASSLVLAGEPNEQFF. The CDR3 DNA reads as TGTGCCAGCAGCTTGGTACTAGCGGGAGAACCCAATGAGCAGTTCTTC.

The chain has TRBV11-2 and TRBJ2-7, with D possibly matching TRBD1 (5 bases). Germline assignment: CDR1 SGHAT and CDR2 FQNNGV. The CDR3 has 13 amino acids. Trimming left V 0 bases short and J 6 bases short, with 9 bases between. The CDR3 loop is CASSLDREREQYF. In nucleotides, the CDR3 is TGTGCCAGCAGCTTAGACAGGGAACGCGAGCAGTACTTC.

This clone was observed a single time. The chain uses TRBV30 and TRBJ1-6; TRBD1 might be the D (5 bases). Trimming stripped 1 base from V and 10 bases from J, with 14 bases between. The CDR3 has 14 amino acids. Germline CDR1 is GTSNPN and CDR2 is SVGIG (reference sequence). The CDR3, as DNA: TGTGCCTGGAGTGCGACAGATGTCAAGTCACCCCTCCACTTT. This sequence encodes CAWSATDVKSPLHF.

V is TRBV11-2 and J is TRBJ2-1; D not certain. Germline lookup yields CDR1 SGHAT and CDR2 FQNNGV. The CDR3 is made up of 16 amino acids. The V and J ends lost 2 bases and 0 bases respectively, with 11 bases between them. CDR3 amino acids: CASSLTPSSSYNEQFF. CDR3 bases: TGTGCCAGCAGCTTAACACCTTCCAGCTCCTACAATGAGCAGTTCTTC.

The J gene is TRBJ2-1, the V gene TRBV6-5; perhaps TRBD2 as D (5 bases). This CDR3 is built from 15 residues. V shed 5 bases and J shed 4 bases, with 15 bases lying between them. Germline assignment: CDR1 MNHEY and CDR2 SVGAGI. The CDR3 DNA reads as TGTGCCAGCAGTACACCGGGAACCCCATACAATGAGCAGTTCTTC. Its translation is CASSTPGTPYNEQFF.

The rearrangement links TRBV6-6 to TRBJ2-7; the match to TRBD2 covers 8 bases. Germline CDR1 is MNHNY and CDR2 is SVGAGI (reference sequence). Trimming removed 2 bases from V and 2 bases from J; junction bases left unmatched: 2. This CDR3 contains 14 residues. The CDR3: CASSYGGRPYEQYF. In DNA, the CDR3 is TGTGCCAGCAGTTACGGCGGGAGGCCCTACGAGCAGTACTTC.

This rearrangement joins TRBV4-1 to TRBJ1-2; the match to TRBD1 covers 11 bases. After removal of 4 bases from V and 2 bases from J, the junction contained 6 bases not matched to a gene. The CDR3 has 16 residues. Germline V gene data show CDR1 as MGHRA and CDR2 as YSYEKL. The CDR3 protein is CASSRTGGLNNYGYTF. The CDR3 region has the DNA TGCGCCAGCAGCCGGACAGGGGGCCTAAACAACTATGGCTACACCTTC.

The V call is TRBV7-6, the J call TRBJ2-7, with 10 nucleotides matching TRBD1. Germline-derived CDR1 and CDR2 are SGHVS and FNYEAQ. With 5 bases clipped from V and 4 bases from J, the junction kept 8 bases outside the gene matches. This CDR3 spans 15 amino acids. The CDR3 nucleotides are TGTGCCAGCAGCCAAAGGACAGGGGGGGCATACGAGCAGTACTTC. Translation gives CASSQRTGGAYEQYF.

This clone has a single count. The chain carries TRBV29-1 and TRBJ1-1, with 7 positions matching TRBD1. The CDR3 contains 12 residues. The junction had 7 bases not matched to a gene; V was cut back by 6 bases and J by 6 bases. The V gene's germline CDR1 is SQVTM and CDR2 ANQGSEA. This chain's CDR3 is CSVAPTGSEAFF. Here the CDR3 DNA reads TGCAGCGTGGCCCCGACAGGGTCTGAAGCTTTCTTT.

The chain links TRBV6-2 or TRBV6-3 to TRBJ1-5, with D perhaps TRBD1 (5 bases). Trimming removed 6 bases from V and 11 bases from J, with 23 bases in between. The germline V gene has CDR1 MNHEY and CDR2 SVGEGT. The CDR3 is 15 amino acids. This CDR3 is CASSPDWRGSSTQHF. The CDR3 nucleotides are TGTGCCAGCAGCCCGGACTGGAGGGGCTCCTCGACCCAGCATTTT.

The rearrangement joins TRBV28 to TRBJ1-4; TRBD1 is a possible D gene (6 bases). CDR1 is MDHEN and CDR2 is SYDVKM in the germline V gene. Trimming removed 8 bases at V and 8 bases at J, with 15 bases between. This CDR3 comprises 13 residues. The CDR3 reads CASVTGFGEKLFF. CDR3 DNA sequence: TGTGCCAGCGTTACAGGGTTTGGGGAAAAACTGTTTTTT.

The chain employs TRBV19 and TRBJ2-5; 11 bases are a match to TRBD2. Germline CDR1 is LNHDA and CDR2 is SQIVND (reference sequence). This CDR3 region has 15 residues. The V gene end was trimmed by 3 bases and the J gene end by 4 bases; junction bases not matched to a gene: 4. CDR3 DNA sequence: TGTGCCAGTAGTATCCTAGCGGGGGGCCCAGAGACCCAGTACTTC. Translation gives CASSILAGGPETQYF.

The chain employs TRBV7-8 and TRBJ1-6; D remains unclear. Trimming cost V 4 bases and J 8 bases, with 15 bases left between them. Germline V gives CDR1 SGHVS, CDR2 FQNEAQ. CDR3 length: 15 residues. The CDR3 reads CASSSLGGGDSPLHF. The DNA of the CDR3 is TGTGCCAGCAGCTCCCTTGGTGGCGGGGATTCACCCCTCCACTTT.

DNA for the CDR3: TGTGCCAGCAGCTCGGACAGGACTTTGAACACTGAAGCTTTCTTT. Translated, it gives CASSSDRTLNTEAFF. The gene calls are TRBV5-4 and TRBJ1-1; 7 bases map to TRBD1. The CDR3 has 15 amino acids. The ends lost 3 bases at V and 0 bases at J; junction bases unmatched: 5. CDR1 SGHNT and CDR2 YYREEE come from the germline V gene (reference sequence).

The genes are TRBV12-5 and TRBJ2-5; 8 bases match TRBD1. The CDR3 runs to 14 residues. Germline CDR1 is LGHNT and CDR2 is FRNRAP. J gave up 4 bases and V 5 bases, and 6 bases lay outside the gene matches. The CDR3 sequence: CASGPQGGRETQYF. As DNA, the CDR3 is TGTGCTAGTGGTCCACAGGGGGGTCGAGAGACCCAGTACTTC.

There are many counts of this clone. The CDR3 nucleotides read TGTGCCAGCAGCGTCCTAGCGGGAGGGCCGGAAGAGACCCAGTACTTC. Its translation is CASSVLAGGPEETQYF. The chain recombines TRBV9 with TRBJ2-5; the match to TRBD2 covers 12 bases. Germline trimming cut 2 bases from V and 3 bases from J; bases unmatched to any gene: 5. This CDR3 contains 16 residues. Germline CDR1 is SGDLS and CDR2 is YYNGEE.

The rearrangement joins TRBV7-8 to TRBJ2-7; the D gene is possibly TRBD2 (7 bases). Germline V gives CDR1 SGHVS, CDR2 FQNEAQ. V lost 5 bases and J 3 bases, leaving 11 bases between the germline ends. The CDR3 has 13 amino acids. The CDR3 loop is CASSKGGGYEQYF. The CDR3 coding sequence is TGTGCCAGCAGCAAGGGGGGGGGCTACGAGCAGTACTTC.

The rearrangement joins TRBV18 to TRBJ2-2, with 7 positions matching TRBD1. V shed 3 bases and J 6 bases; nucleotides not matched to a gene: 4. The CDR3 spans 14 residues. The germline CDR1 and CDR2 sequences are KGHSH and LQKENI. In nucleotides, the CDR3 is TGTGCCAGCTCACCCTTAGGGGGCTCCGGGGAGCTGTTTTTT. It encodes CASSPLGGSGELFF.

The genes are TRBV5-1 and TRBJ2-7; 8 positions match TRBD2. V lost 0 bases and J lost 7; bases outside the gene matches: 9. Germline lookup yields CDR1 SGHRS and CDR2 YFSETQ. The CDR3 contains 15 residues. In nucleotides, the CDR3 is TGCGCCAGCAGCTTGGGAGCGGGAGCCTCGAGGGAGCAGTACTTC. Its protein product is CASSLGAGASREQYF.

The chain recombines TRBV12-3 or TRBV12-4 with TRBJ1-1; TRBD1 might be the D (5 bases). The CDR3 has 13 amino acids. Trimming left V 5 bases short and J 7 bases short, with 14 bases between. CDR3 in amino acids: CASSADRELEAFF. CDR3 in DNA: TGTGCCAGCAGTGCAGACAGAGAACTTGAAGCTTTCTTT.

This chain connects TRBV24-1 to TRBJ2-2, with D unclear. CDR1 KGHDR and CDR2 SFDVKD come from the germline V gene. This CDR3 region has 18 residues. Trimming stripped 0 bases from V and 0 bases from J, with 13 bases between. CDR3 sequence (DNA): TGTGCCACCAGTGATTTGCCTCCGGGTTGGACGAACACCGGGGAGCTGTTTTTT. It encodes CATSDLPPGWTNTGELFF.

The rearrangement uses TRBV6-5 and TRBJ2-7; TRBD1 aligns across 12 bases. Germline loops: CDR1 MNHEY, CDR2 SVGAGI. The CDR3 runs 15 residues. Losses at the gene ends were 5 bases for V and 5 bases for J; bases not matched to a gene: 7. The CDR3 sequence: CASSHEGQGAHEQYF. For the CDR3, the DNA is TGTGCCAGCAGTCACGAGGGACAGGGGGCTCACGAGCAGTACTTC.

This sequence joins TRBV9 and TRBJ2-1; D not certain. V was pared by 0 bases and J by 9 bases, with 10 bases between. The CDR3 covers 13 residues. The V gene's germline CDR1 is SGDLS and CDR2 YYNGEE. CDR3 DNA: TGTGCCAGCAGCGTAGCCTATAGAGGTGAGCAGTTCTTC. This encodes CASSVAYRGEQFF.

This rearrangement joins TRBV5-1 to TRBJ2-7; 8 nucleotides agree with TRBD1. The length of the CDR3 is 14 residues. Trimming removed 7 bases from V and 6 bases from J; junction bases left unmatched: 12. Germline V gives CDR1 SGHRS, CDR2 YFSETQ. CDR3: CASQTGQAPSEQYF. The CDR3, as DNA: TGCGCCAGCCAGACGGGACAGGCCCCGAGCGAGCAGTACTTC.

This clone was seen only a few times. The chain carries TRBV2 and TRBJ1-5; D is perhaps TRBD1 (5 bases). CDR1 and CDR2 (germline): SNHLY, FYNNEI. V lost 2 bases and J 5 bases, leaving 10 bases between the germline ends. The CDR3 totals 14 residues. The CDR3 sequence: CASSEQGSYQPQHF. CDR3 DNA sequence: TGTGCCAGCAGTGAACAGGGAAGTTATCAGCCCCAGCATTTT. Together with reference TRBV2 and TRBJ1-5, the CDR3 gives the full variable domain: EPEVTQTPSHQVTQMGQEVILRCVPISNHLYFYWYRQILGQKVEFLVSFYNNEISEKSEIFDDQFSVERPDGSNFTLKIRSTKLEDSAMYFCASSEQGSYQPQHFGDGTRLSIL.

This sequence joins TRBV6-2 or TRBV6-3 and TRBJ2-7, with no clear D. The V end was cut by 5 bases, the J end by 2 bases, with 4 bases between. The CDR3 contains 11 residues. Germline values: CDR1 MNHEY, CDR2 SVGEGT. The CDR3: CASSVTYEQYF. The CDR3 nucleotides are TGTGCCAGCAGTGTAACCTACGAGCAGTACTTC.

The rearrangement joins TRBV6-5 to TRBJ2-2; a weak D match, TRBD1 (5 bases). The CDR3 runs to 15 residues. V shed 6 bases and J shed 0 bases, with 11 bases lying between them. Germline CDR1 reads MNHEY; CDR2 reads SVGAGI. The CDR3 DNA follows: TGTGCCAGCAGCCGGCGGACAACGAACACCGGGGAGCTGTTTTTT. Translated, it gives CASSRRTTNTGELFF.

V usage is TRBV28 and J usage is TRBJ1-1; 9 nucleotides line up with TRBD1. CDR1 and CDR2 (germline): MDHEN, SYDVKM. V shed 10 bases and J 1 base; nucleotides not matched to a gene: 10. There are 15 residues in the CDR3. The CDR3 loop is CATQKQGATNTEAFF. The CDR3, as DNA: TGTGCCACCCAGAAACAGGGGGCGACGAACACTGAAGCTTTCTTT.

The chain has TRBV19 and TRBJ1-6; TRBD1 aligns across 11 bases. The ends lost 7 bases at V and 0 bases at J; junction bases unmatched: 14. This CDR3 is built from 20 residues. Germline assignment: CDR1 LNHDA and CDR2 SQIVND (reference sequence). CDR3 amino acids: CASTHTGTGGVFSYNSPLHF. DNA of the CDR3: TGTGCCAGTACCCATACCGGGACAGGGGGTGTCTTCTCCTATAATTCACCCCTCCACTTT.

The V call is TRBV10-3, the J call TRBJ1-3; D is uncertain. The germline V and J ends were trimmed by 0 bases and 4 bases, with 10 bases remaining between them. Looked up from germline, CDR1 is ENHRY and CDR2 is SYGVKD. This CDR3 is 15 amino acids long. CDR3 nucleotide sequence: TGTGCCATCAGTGAGTCTGGCCCGCTGGGAAACACCATATATTTT. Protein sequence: CAISESGPLGNTIYF.